The 31 T cell receptor beta chains in this list originate from one sample, sequenced in a study of blood T cell repertoires in COVID-19. Sequenced by immunoSEQ multiplex PCR; TCRdb stores in-frame clones only, minus some. Of 150,000 or so clones listed, around 85% are singletons. Material: peripheral blood. These receptors all stem from a man in his fifties or sixties with COVID-19, enrolled during active disease.

Comment on this clone: Other DNA sequences in this sample translate to the same CDR3. The gene calls are TRBV5-1 and TRBJ2-1; 8 nucleotides line up with TRBD2. The V segment lost 1 base and the J segment 2 bases; nucleotides outside the gene matches: 2. The germline gives CDR1 SGHRS, CDR2 YFSETQ. CDR3 length equals 15 residues. The CDR3 DNA follows: TGCGCCAGCAGCTTGCTAGCGGGTACCTACAATGAGCAGTTCTTC. Translated, it gives CASSLLAGTYNEQFF.

Regarding this clone: At one boundary the junction diverges from the germline segment, which might be a read error. The chain couples TRBV5-1 to TRBJ2-6, with 8 bases fitting TRBD2. The CDR3 loop spans 17 amino acids. The germline V gene encodes CDR1 SGHRS and CDR2 YFSETQ. This CDR3 reads CARSLAGGGSGANVLTF. In DNA form, the CDR3 reads TGCGCCCGCAGCTTGGCCGGGGGGGGCTCTGGGGCCAACGTCCTGACTTTC.

The chain is built from TRBV9 and TRBJ2-3; 9 bases match TRBD2. Trimming cost V 6 bases and J 2 bases; bases outside gene matches: 4. Per the germline V gene, CDR1 is SGDLS and CDR2 is YYNGEE. This CDR3 has 14 residues. This CDR3 is CASTLAGTTDTQYF. The DNA for the CDR3 is TGTGCCAGCACCCTAGCGGGGACCACAGATACGCAGTATTTT.

The chain combines TRBV5-5 with TRBJ2-5; D is unresolved. Germline lookup yields CDR1 SGHKS and CDR2 YYEKEE (reference sequence). CDR3 length: 14 amino acids. Deletions cut 0 bases from V and 0 bases from J, with 6 bases between. CDR3 protein: CASSLGQNQETQYF. In nucleotides, the CDR3 is TGTGCCAGCAGCTTGGGTCAGAACCAAGAGACCCAGTACTTC.

The V and J genes are TRBV14 and TRBJ2-2; the D gene is possibly TRBD2 (6 bases). This CDR3 contains 17 residues. The germline V and J ends were trimmed by 0 bases and 7 bases, with 18 bases remaining between them. CDR1 is SGHDN, CDR2 FVKESK, per germline. The CDR3 spells CASSQDLIGSRGGELFF. DNA for the CDR3: TGTGCCAGCAGCCAAGATTTGATCGGGAGCAGAGGCGGGGAGCTGTTTTTT.

The CDR3 DNA sequence: TGTGCCAGCAGTTCGGGACAGGGGACCTACGAGCAGTACTTC. This codes for CASSSGQGTYEQYF. The J gene is TRBJ2-7, the V gene TRBV6-5; 10 nucleotides align to TRBD1. The CDR3 totals 14 residues. V lost 4 bases to trimming and J lost 2 bases; unmatched junction nucleotides: 2. Germline CDR1 reads MNHEY; CDR2 reads SVGAGI.

V and J are TRBV19 and TRBJ2-7; TRBD1 matches at 12 bases. The CDR3 is made up of 14 amino acids. The germline CDR1 and CDR2 sequences are LNHDA and SQIVND (reference sequence). J lost 6 bases, V lost 4 bases, and 4 bases had no gene match. CDR3: CASSTGTGGAEQYF. The CDR3 DNA sequence: TGTGCCAGTAGTACCGGGACAGGGGGCGCCGAGCAGTACTTC.

The chain couples TRBV5-1 to TRBJ1-2; TRBD1 matches at 9 bases. Germline lookup yields CDR1 SGHRS and CDR2 YFSETQ. The CDR3 length is 13 residues. Unmatched junction bases numbered 3, after V lost 1 base and J lost 8 bases. The CDR3 here is CASSLTGGEGYTF. In nucleotides, the CDR3 is TGCGCCAGCAGCTTGACAGGGGGCGAAGGCTACACCTTC.

The gene calls are TRBV12-3 or TRBV12-4 and TRBJ1-4; D is undetermined. The CDR3 consists of 12 residues. V lost 4 bases and J 13 bases, leaving 13 bases between the germline ends. The CDR3 DNA reads as TGTGCCAGCAGTTATACAGCGGGGAGACTGTTTTTT. This codes for CASSYTAGRLFF.

The rearrangement joins TRBV19 to TRBJ2-7, with 7 positions matching TRBD1. The germline CDR1 and CDR2 sequences are LNHDA and SQIVND (reference sequence). This CDR3 region has 14 residues. The ends lost 2 bases at V and 5 bases at J; junction bases unmatched: 6. DNA for the CDR3: TGTGCCAGTAGTATATATTACGACAGGGACGAGCAGTACTTC. This gives the protein CASSIYYDRDEQYF.

The chain links TRBV4-1 to TRBJ1-2; D possibly corresponds to TRBD1 (6 bases). Trimming took off 1 base at V and 2 bases at J, with 20 bases between the two ends. This CDR3 has 18 amino acids. Germline V lookup: CDR1 MGHRA, CDR2 YSYEKL. In DNA, the CDR3 is TGCGCCAGCAGCCAAGTAGGGACAAAGATTTCTCTCAACTATGGCTACACCTTC. This codes for CASSQVGTKISLNYGYTF.

The chain uses TRBV28 and TRBJ1-2; D unresolved. The CDR3 is 11 amino acids. V lost 4 bases and J lost 8, with 8 bases in between. The V gene's germline CDR1 is MDHEN and CDR2 SYDVKM. The CDR3: CASSSLRGYTF. The CDR3 DNA follows: TGTGCCAGCAGTTCCCTTCGGGGCTACACCTTC.

The sample holds one count of this clone. The chain combines TRBV12-5 with TRBJ1-1; possible D gene TRBD1, 5 bases. Germline V CDR1 and CDR2: LGHNT, FRNRAP. V lost 7 bases, J lost 10 bases, and 16 bases lay in between. The CDR3 is 12 amino acids. CDR3 nucleotide sequence: TGTGCTAGTGATCCTCAGGGCACCCGAGCTTTCTTT. The encoded protein is CASDPQGTRAFF.

This clone was seen only a few times. V usage is TRBV6-5 and J usage is TRBJ2-1; 9 bases match TRBD1. V trimming: 6 bases; J trimming: 2 bases; junction bases outside the gene matches: 5. CDR3 length equals 15 residues. CDR1 and CDR2 from the germline V gene are MNHEY and SVGAGI. The CDR3: CASSAGTGPYNEQFF. DNA of the CDR3: TGTGCCAGCAGCGCCGGGACAGGGCCCTACAATGAGCAGTTCTTC.

The chain has TRBV27 and TRBJ1-5, with TRBD1 identical over 7 bases. V shed 3 bases and J 5 bases; nucleotides not matched to a gene: 1. Germline CDR1 reads MNHEY; CDR2 reads SMNVEV (reference sequence). The CDR3 is made up of 13 amino acids. The chain's CDR3 is CASSLRGHQPQHF. The CDR3, as DNA: TGTGCCAGCAGTTTGAGGGGGCATCAGCCCCAGCATTTT.

The rearrangement joins TRBV28 to TRBJ1-3, with no clear D. With 7 bases removed from V and 6 bases from J, the gap between germline ends came to 7 bases. CDR3 size: 11 residues. Germline-derived CDR1 and CDR2 are MDHEN and SYDVKM. CDR3 bases: TGTGCCAGCACAGAAAAAAACACCATATATTTT. Residues: CASTEKNTIYF.

The chain employs TRBV15 and TRBJ2-1; 7 bases match TRBD2. The CDR3 is made up of 15 amino acids. Trimming removed 6 bases from V and 0 bases from J; junction bases left unmatched: 5. Germline V gene lookup returns CDR1 LNHNV and CDR2 YYDKDF (reference sequence). CDR3 loop: CATSLGGSSYNEQFF. DNA of the CDR3: TGTGCCACCAGTCTTGGCGGGAGCTCCTACAATGAGCAGTTCTTC.

V is TRBV19 and J is TRBJ1-6; 10 bases line up with TRBD1. The V segment lost 4 bases and the J segment 9 bases; nucleotides outside the gene matches: 3. Germline V gene sequence: CDR1 LNHDA, CDR2 SQIVND (reference sequence). The CDR3 consists of 14 residues. The CDR3 spells CASSKDRGGSPLHF. The CDR3 DNA reads as TGTGCCAGTAGTAAGGACAGGGGGGGTTCACCCCTCCACTTT.

The genes are TRBV6-5 and TRBJ2-1; 7 nucleotides match TRBD2. The J segment lost 9 bases and the V segment lost 5 bases, leaving 10 bases of the junction unmatched. Looked up from germline, CDR1 is MNHEY and CDR2 is SVGAGI. This CDR3 comprises 14 residues. The DNA of the CDR3 is TGTGCCAGCAGTCAACAGACGGGAGGTGGTGAGCAGTTCTTC. This translates into CASSQQTGGGEQFF.

The gene calls are TRBV6-6 and TRBJ2-1, with 7 positions matching TRBD2. The CDR3 totals 16 residues. The germline V gene has CDR1 MNHNY and CDR2 SVGAGI (reference sequence). Unmatched junction bases numbered 12, after V lost 0 bases and J lost 10 bases. The chain's CDR3 is CASSYSRLAPAGEQFF. The CDR3, as DNA: TGTGCCAGCAGTTACTCGAGACTCGCACCAGCGGGGGAGCAGTTCTTC.

The chain links TRBV24-1 to TRBJ2-1, with 9 bases identical to TRBD1. CDR3 length: 18 residues. With V trimmed by 0 bases and J by 8 bases, 13 bases remained unmatched. Germline assignment: CDR1 KGHDR and CDR2 SFDVKD. The CDR3 region is CATSDLHTPGQGYDEQFF. CDR3 DNA sequence: TGTGCCACCAGTGATTTGCACACGCCGGGACAGGGTTACGATGAGCAGTTCTTC.

The chain is built from TRBV11-3 and TRBJ1-1; 7 bases map to TRBD1. V was clipped by 6 bases and J by 11 bases; unmatched bases: 12. CDR3 length equals 13 residues. Germline CDR1 SGHNT, CDR2 YENEEA. CDR3 in amino acids: CASSTPGQVPAFF. The CDR3 DNA follows: TGTGCCAGCAGTACGCCTGGACAGGTCCCCGCTTTCTTT.

J is TRBJ1-2 and V is TRBV9, with a possible D match to TRBD1 (6 bases). V was cut by 4 bases and J by 1 base, with 20 bases left in between. The CDR3 has 17 residues. Germline assignment: CDR1 SGDLS and CDR2 YYNGEE. CDR3 loop: CASSSQGSGTDNYGYTF. As DNA, the CDR3 is TGTGCCAGCAGCTCACAGGGTTCGGGGACCGATAACTATGGCTACACCTTC.

The chain uses TRBV19 and TRBJ1-5; D unclear. V was trimmed by 5 bases and J by 2 bases, leaving 13 bases between them. The CDR3 is 15 residues long. CDR1 LNHDA and CDR2 SQIVND come from the germline V gene (reference sequence). Here the CDR3 reads CASSLQEGGNQPQHF. The DNA for the CDR3 is TGTGCCAGTAGTCTCCAGGAGGGTGGCAATCAGCCCCAGCATTTT.

V and J are TRBV27 and TRBJ1-2; 7 bases match TRBD1. The germline V gene encodes CDR1 MNHEY and CDR2 SMNVEV (reference sequence). The CDR3 has 14 residues. Trimming removed 6 bases from V and 6 bases from J; junction bases left unmatched: 10. The CDR3 loop is CASSPWTGDDGYTF. The CDR3 region has the DNA TGTGCCAGCAGCCCCTGGACAGGCGATGATGGCTACACCTTC.

The V and J genes are TRBV6-4 and TRBJ1-5; D not certain. Trimming shortened V by 8 bases and J by 2 bases, and 13 bases separated the two germline ends. Germline CDR1 is MRHNA and CDR2 is SNTAGT. The CDR3 runs to 14 residues. CDR3 in DNA: TGTGCCAGCGACCCCTCGGGTGGCAATCAGCCCCAGCATTTT. It translates to CASDPSGGNQPQHF.

V usage is TRBV6-2 or TRBV6-3 and J usage is TRBJ2-3, with 9 nucleotides matching TRBD2. This CDR3 has 15 residues. Germline lookup yields CDR1 MNHEY and CDR2 SVGEGT. Trimming at V came to 4 bases and at J to 5 bases, leaving 7 bases not matched to a gene. CDR3 in DNA: TGTGCCAGCAGTTGGGGGCGGGGGGGCGGAGATACGCAGTATTTT. Translation gives CASSWGRGGGDTQYF.

The chain couples TRBV5-4 to TRBJ1-2, with a weak D call TRBD1 (5 bases). The ends were cut back, 1 base at V and 1 base at J, with 17 bases in the middle. The germline V gene has CDR1 SGHNT and CDR2 YYREEE (reference sequence). There are 17 residues in the CDR3. CDR3 DNA: TGTGCCAGCAGCTTGAGCGGGGGAGGGGCCCTTAACTATGGCTACACCTTC. Its translation: CASSLSGGGALNYGYTF.

V is TRBV6-6 and J is TRBJ2-7; possibly TRBD2 for D (6 bases). Trimming removed 2 bases at V and 3 bases at J, with 17 bases between. This CDR3 region has 16 residues. Germline CDR1 is MNHNY and CDR2 is SVGAGI (reference sequence). The CDR3 bases are TGTGCCAGCAGTTACGGCGGGGCAGGGCTCGACTACGAGCAGTACTTC. Translating it yields CASSYGGAGLDYEQYF.

As for this clone: Additional DNA sequences in this sample encode the identical CDR3. The chain employs TRBV7-2 and TRBJ1-1, with 7 positions matching TRBD1. The CDR3 loop spans 14 amino acids. Germline V gene lookup returns CDR1 SGHTA and CDR2 FQGNSA. Losses at the gene ends were 5 bases for V and 0 bases for J; bases not matched to a gene: 3. CDR3 residues: CASSPDRVNTEAFF. DNA for the CDR3: TGTGCCAGCAGCCCCGACAGGGTGAACACTGAAGCTTTCTTT.

The chain couples TRBV9 to TRBJ1-1, with TRBD1 matching over 7 bases. V lost 3 bases and J lost 0; bases outside the gene matches: 5. The length of the CDR3 is 15 residues. Germline V gene lookup returns CDR1 SGDLS and CDR2 YYNGEE. CDR3 sequence (DNA): TGTGCCAGCAGCGCCTCAGGGGGGCTGAACACTGAAGCTTTCTTT. Encoded protein: CASSASGGLNTEAFF. The full variable domain, completed using reference TRBV9 and TRBJ1-1, is DSGVTQTPKHLITATGQRVTLRCSPRSGDLSVYWYQQSLDQGLQFLIQYYNGEERAKGNILERFSAQQFPDLHSELNLSSLELGDSALYFCASSASGGLNTEAFFGQGTRLTVV.